This T cell receptor (beta chain) was retrieved from a study of blood T cells in healthy people across ages. Study context: Per two T cells, template switching captured roughly one barcoded beta molecule.

Sample-barcoded 5' priming and a J-beta primer mix drove a second PCR of about 6 to 11 cycles. TCRdb independently ran MiXCR on the 5' RACE reads; one entry per CDR3 protein. The sample consists of 1,500,000 or so distinct CDR3 sequences, approximately 60% of them appearing once. Samples each yielded at least 6 micrograms of total RNA. Broader study findings: TCR beta diversity was tightly associated with the proportion of naive T cells.

In the case of this clonotype: No antigen is known for it.

The clonotype was recovered from a man in his late teens or twenties in good health. Sequencing used blood.

The CDR3 reads CATTIEQNTGELFF. CDR3 DNA: TGTGCCACTACGATTGAGCAGAACACCGGGGAGCTGTTTTTT. The rearrangement uses TRBV7-9 and TRBJ2-2; D is undetermined. CDR1 and CDR2 (germline): SEHNR, FQNEAQ (reference sequence). The CDR3 runs 14 residues. The ends were cut back, 10 bases at V and 1 base at J, with 13 bases in the middle.